Listed here are 15 T cell receptor beta chains from one sample, sequenced in a study of lymphopenia after photon versus proton radiotherapy. Here immunoSEQ multiplex PCR was the method, and the copy in TCRdb shows in-frame clones only, minus some. The repertoire holds about 8,000 clones, with around nine tenths as singletons. This specimen consisted of peripheral blood, obtained from a patient treated with photon-based radiotherapy. These receptors were obtained from a woman aged 70-85 years with pancreatic cancer.

The J gene is TRBJ1-5, the V gene TRBV6-1; D unclear. V lost 1 base, J lost 6 bases, and 7 bases lay in between. The CDR3 is 13 amino acids. Per germline, CDR1 MNHNS and CDR2 SASEGT. The CDR3 is CASSEGVFQPQHF. CDR3 DNA: TGTGCCAGCAGTGAAGGGGTTTTTCAGCCCCAGCATTTT.

The genes are TRBV4-3 and TRBJ2-5; 7 positions agree with TRBD2. The CDR3 totals 14 residues. Per germline, CDR1 LGHNA and CDR2 YSLEER. The V gene end was trimmed by 0 bases and the J gene end by 7 bases; junction bases not matched to a gene: 5. The CDR3 DNA sequence: TGCGCCAGCAGCCAAGATGGGAGGGGCGGGACCCAGTACTTC. Translated: CASSQDGRGGTQYF.

This chain uses TRBV28 with TRBJ1-5; D unresolved. CDR3 length: 14 residues. The germline V and J ends were trimmed by 3 bases and 0 bases, with 6 bases remaining between them. CDR1 and CDR2 from the germline V gene are MDHEN and SYDVKM. CDR3 in DNA: TGTGCCAGCAGTTTGCTGTATAGCAATCAGCCCCAGCATTTT. Translation: CASSLLYSNQPQHF.

The J gene is TRBJ2-1, the V gene TRBV7-9, with 8 nucleotides matching TRBD2. V gave up 5 bases and J gave up 2 bases; unmatched junction bases: 5. There are 15 residues in the CDR3. The germline V gene has CDR1 SEHNR and CDR2 FQNEAQ (reference sequence). This chain's CDR3 is CASSPPGGAYNEQFF. In DNA, the CDR3 is TGTGCCAGCAGCCCCCCGGGAGGGGCCTACAATGAGCAGTTCTTC.

J is TRBJ2-7 and V is TRBV9; D not resolved. Germline V gives CDR1 SGDLS, CDR2 YYNGEE. This CDR3 has 13 amino acids. The V and J ends lost 0 bases and 4 bases respectively, with 8 bases between them. The CDR3 DNA reads as TGTGCCAGCAGCGTAGCTGAAGGTTACGAGCAGTACTTC. Its protein product is CASSVAEGYEQYF.

The DNA for the CDR3 is TGTGCCAGCAGAACACCGGGACAGGGTAGAGATACGCAGTATTTT. It is translated as CASRTPGQGRDTQYF. The chain combines TRBV6-5 with TRBJ2-3; 9 bases align to TRBD1. V lost 6 bases to trimming and J lost 5 bases; unmatched junction nucleotides: 9. Germline assignment: CDR1 MNHEY and CDR2 SVGAGI. The CDR3 extends over 15 amino acids.

The CDR3 region has the DNA TGTGCCAGCAGGGCCCCCGTCCCCTTGGAAAAACTGTTTTTT. It translates to CASRAPVPLEKLFF. The chain links TRBV28 to TRBJ1-4; D gene unclear. V shed 6 bases and J shed 8 bases, with 16 bases lying between them. Germline V lookup: CDR1 MDHEN, CDR2 SYDVKM. The CDR3 spans 14 residues. The whole variable domain, remainder taken from reference TRBV28 and TRBJ1-4, is DVKVTQSSRYLVKRTGEKVFLECVQDMDHENMFWYRQDPGLGLRLIYFSYDVKMKEKGDIPEGYSVSREKKERFSLILESASTNQTSMYLCASRAPVPLEKLFFGSGTQLSVL.

This clone has a single count. The chain is built from TRBV15 and TRBJ2-3; 7 bases align to TRBD2. Germline-derived CDR1 and CDR2 are LNHNV and YYDKDF (reference sequence). The CDR3 runs to 18 residues. The ends lost 0 bases at V and 0 bases at J; junction bases unmatched: 9. CDR3 amino acids: CATSREGFSGSSTDTQYF. CDR3 coding DNA: TGTGCCACCAGCAGAGAAGGATTTAGCGGGTCTAGCACAGATACGCAGTATTTT.

The V call is TRBV4-1, the J call TRBJ1-6; 7 bases fit TRBD1. V was clipped by 4 bases and J by 4 bases; unmatched bases: 4. The germline V gene has CDR1 MGHRA and CDR2 YSYEKL. The CDR3 runs to 15 residues. CDR3 nucleotide sequence: TGCGCCAGCAGCCCGGGGGGACAGTATAATTCACCCCTCCACTTT. Its translation is CASSPGGQYNSPLHF.

The V gene is TRBV2, the J gene TRBJ2-1, with a tentative D call TRBD2 (5 bases). V was clipped by 3 bases and J by 9 bases, with 15 bases between them. CDR1 and CDR2 (germline): SNHLY, FYNNEI. The CDR3 sequence is 14 residues long. For the CDR3, the DNA is TGTGCCAGCAGTGATCAACTAGTTCCGAGTGAGCAGTTCTTC. Protein sequence: CASSDQLVPSEQFF.

This rearrangement joins TRBV19 to TRBJ2-2, with D unresolved. Looked up from germline, CDR1 is LNHDA and CDR2 is SQIVND (reference sequence). Trimming removed 5 bases from V and 5 bases from J, with 9 bases in between. The CDR3 has 13 amino acids. The CDR3 nucleotides read TGTGCCAGTAGTCTCTGGCAGACCGGGGAGCTGTTTTTT. Encoded protein: CASSLWQTGELFF.

This chain uses TRBV7-9 with TRBJ2-3; TRBD2 agrees at 7 bases. Germline trimming cut 3 bases from V and 4 bases from J; bases unmatched to any gene: 4. Germline-derived CDR1 and CDR2 are SEHNR and FQNEAQ (reference sequence). The CDR3 sequence is 14 residues long. This CDR3 is CASSLGGTADTQYF. The CDR3, as DNA: TGTGCCAGCAGCTTGGGGGGGACGGCAGATACGCAGTATTTT.

This CDR3 is CASSQVTPGLANTGELFF. In DNA form, the CDR3 reads TGCGCCAGCAGCCAAGTGACCCCGGGACTAGCGAACACCGGGGAGCTGTTTTTT. V is TRBV4-3 and J is TRBJ2-2; TRBD2 agrees at 8 bases. The V segment lost 1 base and the J segment 0 bases; nucleotides outside the gene matches: 7. CDR1 is LGHNA, CDR2 YSLEER, per germline. This CDR3 has 18 amino acids.

The gene calls are TRBV5-6 and TRBJ2-3, with D maybe TRBD1 (5 bases). Germline CDR1 SGHDT, CDR2 YYEEEE. The V and J ends lost 3 bases and 3 bases respectively, with 11 bases between them. There are 14 residues in the CDR3. This CDR3 is CASSSGPVTDTQYF. The CDR3 nucleotides read TGTGCCAGCAGCTCAGGGCCAGTAACAGATACGCAGTATTTT.

The V and J genes are TRBV2 and TRBJ1-6; 7 nucleotides align to TRBD1. J lost 7 bases, V lost 3 bases, and 3 bases had no gene match. The CDR3 sequence is 14 residues long. Germline CDR1 SNHLY, CDR2 FYNNEI. CDR3 amino acids: CASSEARGNSPLHF. As DNA, the CDR3 is TGTGCCAGCAGTGAGGCCAGGGGGAATTCACCCCTCCACTTT. The variable domain in full, completed from reference TRBV2 and TRBJ1-6, reads EPEVTQTPSHQVTQMGQEVILRCVPISNHLYFYWYRQILGQKVEFLVSFYNNEISEKSEIFDDQFSVERPDGSNFTLKIRSTKLEDSAMYFCASSEARGNSPLHFGNGTRLTVT.